Below, one T cell receptor (beta chain) is given with its context. The antigen remains unidentified. Possible read error: a much larger clone is one base away. Because the CDR3 is missing its conserved closing phenylalanine or tryptophan, this is likely a read error. No DNA is shown, since the ends of the CDR3 on it are uncertain; the CDR3 is the one TCRdb lists. Each CDR3 protein gets one entry after TCRdb re-called the multiplex PCR reads with MiXCR. In the table there are some 130,000 distinct CDR3 sequences, about 20% of which are singletons. These data are taken from a study of breast tumors, draining lymph nodes, adjacent tissues. The lymph nodes were axillary draining lymph nodes from breast cancer patients. Germline V gene data show CDR1 as MGHRA and CDR2 as YSYEKL. The CDR3 is made up of 16 amino acids, end residues included. Study-level results: Data fit most tumor T cells coming from lymph node, expanding in tumor. Compared with lymph nodes, tumors were less diverse; compared with nontumor tissue, more. Tumor T cell lymph node origin was a supported hypothesis, not proven. Tumor and nontumor repertoires were significantly more similar in luminal-like than in basal-like breast cancer.

Material: axillary lymph node tissue. This clonotype was obtained from a female donor with breast cancer. Some clones in this sample may be carry-over from other donors' samples. The chain recombines TRBV4-1 with TRBJ2-1; TRBD2 is taken as the D call from the table, unchecked against the DNA. This CDR3 reads CASSPLLAGGPTFLFV.